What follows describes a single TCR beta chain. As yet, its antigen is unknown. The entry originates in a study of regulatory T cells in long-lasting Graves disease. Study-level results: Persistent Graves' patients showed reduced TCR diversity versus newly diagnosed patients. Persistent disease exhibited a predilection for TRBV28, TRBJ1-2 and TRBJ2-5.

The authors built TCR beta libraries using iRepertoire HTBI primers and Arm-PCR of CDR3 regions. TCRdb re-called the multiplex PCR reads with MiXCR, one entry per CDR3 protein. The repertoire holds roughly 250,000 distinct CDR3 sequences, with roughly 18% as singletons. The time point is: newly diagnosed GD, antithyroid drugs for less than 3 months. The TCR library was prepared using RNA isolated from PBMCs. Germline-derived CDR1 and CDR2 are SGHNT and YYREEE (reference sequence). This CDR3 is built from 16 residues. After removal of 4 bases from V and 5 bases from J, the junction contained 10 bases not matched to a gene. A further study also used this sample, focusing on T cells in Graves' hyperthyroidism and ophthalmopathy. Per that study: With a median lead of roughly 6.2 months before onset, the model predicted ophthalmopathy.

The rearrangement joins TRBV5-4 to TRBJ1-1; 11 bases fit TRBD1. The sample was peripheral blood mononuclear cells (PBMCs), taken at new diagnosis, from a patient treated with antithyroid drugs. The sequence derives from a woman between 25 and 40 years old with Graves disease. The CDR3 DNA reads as TGTGCCAGCAGCCGTGAGGGGACAGGGGGGTTGACTGAAGCTTTCTTT. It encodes CASSREGTGGLTEAFF.